The 18 T cell receptor beta chains presented below share a single source sample, sequenced in a study of blood T cell repertoires in COVID-19 (TCRdb year 2020). Library method: the immunoSEQ multiplex PCR assay. TCRdb took over this immuneACCESS table, retaining in-frame rearrangements with V and J assigned. Such tables are incomplete; in checked studies, under half of the missing clones stem from an unresolved V gene, and the remainder is unexplained. Within this sample are fewer than 250,000 clones, with 87% of them counted one time only. 2.5% to 3% of the sample is in the top ten clones. The sequencing sample was made of PBMCs or T cells enriched from blood (not recorded which). The receptors here all came from a woman aged 30 to 39 with acute COVID-19.

The chain uses TRBV3-1 (or the pseudogene TRBV3-2) and TRBJ2-7; possible D gene TRBD1, 5 bases. Germline V gene lookup returns CDR1 LGHDT and CDR2 YNNKEL (reference sequence). This CDR3 is 14 amino acids long. The V end lost 4 bases, the J end lost 2 bases, and 12 bases lay between the germline ends. The CDR3 reads CASSPLDKPYEQYF. The CDR3 DNA sequence: TGTGCCAGCAGCCCTCTGGACAAGCCCTACGAGCAGTACTTC.

V gene TRBV7-2 combines with J gene TRBJ1-1; D is possibly TRBD1 (6 bases). Germline CDR1 reads SGHTA; CDR2 reads FQGNSA. Trimming shortened V by 5 bases and J by 8 bases, and 15 bases separated the two germline ends. The length of the CDR3 is 13 residues. CDR3 nucleotides: TGTGCCAGCAGCACACCGGGGGGGCAGGAAGCTTTCTTT. This translates into CASSTPGGQEAFF.

This clone showed up just a few times. CDR3 amino acids: CASSQDRQGHEQYF. The DNA for the CDR3 is TGCGCCAGCAGCCAAGATCGACAGGGCCACGAGCAGTACTTC. The chain links TRBV4-1 to TRBJ2-7, with 7 positions matching TRBD1. The germline V gene encodes CDR1 MGHRA and CDR2 YSYEKL. J lost 5 bases, V lost 0 bases, and 4 bases had no gene match. The CDR3 runs to 14 residues.

The sample holds a few counts of this clone. Distinct nucleotide sequences in the sample also encode this CDR3. The rearrangement links TRBV20-1 to TRBJ2-5; D gene uncertain. CDR1 is DFQATT and CDR2 is SNEGSKA in the germline V gene (reference sequence). CDR3 length: 10 amino acids. V was cut by 3 bases and J by 4 bases, with 3 bases left in between. The CDR3 bases are TGCAGTGCTAGGAGAGAGACCCAGTACTTC. Its protein product is CSARRETQYF.

The CDR3 nucleotides are TGTGCCAGCAGTTTGACATACTCTGGAAACACCATATATTTT. As protein: CASSLTYSGNTIYF. The V and J genes are TRBV27 and TRBJ1-3; D unresolved. The CDR3 is 14 residues long. Germline V lookup: CDR1 MNHEY, CDR2 SMNVEV (reference sequence). The V gene lost 3 bases and the J gene lost 0 bases, with 6 bases spanning the gap.

The J gene is TRBJ1-4, the V gene TRBV2; a weak D match, TRBD1 (5 bases). The V end lost 5 bases, the J end lost 4 bases, and 17 bases lay between the germline ends. The CDR3 covers 16 residues. Germline CDR1 is SNHLY and CDR2 is FYNNEI. CDR3 nucleotides: TGTGCCAGCAGTTCCGATGGGATGGGGCTTAATGAAAAACTGTTTTTT. Translation gives CASSSDGMGLNEKLFF.

The V and J genes are TRBV19 and TRBJ1-2, with D unclear. V was shortened by 11 bases and J by 6 bases, with 25 bases between the two germline ends. The germline V gene encodes CDR1 LNHDA and CDR2 SQIVND (reference sequence). The CDR3 is 15 amino acids. CDR3 sequence (DNA): TGTGCCTGCTTATCCGGCACAGCTCGCCCCAATGGCTACACCTTC. It is translated as CACLSGTARPNGYTF.

The table lists this clone with a count of one. The chain couples TRBV27 to TRBJ1-2; D perhaps matches TRBD1 (5 bases). Germline V gene sequence: CDR1 MNHEY, CDR2 SMNVEV (reference sequence). V was pared by 8 bases and J by 3 bases, with 13 bases between. CDR3 length: 13 residues. The CDR3 DNA is TGTGCCAGCGGGGCGGCAAGGGACTATGGCTACACCTTC. This sequence encodes CASGAARDYGYTF.

The rearrangement joins TRBV5-1 to TRBJ1-1; TRBD1 matches 7 bases. The CDR3 extends over 15 amino acids. CDR1 and CDR2 from the germline V gene are SGHRS and YFSETQ. Trimming took 2 bases from V and 5 from J; bases not matched to a gene: 9. CDR3 bases: TGCGCCAGCAGCTTTCGGTCAGGGGGGAGGACTGAAGCTTTCTTT. Translating gives CASSFRSGGRTEAFF.

The chain couples TRBV15 to TRBJ2-3; maybe TRBD1 (6 bases). This CDR3 is 13 amino acids long. The germline V and J ends were trimmed by 8 bases and 6 bases, with 15 bases remaining between them. Germline CDR1 LNHNV, CDR2 YYDKDF (reference sequence). CDR3 sequence reads: CATRQEEGDTQYF. Written as DNA, the CDR3 is TGTGCCACCCGACAGGAGGAAGGGGATACGCAGTATTTT.

The V call is TRBV9, the J call TRBJ1-2, with unresolved D. Germline CDR1 SGDLS, CDR2 YYNGEE. Between the trimmed V and J ends, which lost 3 bases and 2 bases, there was a span of 8 bases. This CDR3 spans 13 amino acids. The CDR3 DNA reads TGTGCCAGCAGCGGAGGTGCGAACTATGGCTACACCTTC. Protein sequence: CASSGGANYGYTF.

This chain joins TRBV7-2 and TRBJ2-1, with D possibly TRBD1 on 7 matching bases. CDR1 is SGHTA and CDR2 is FQGNSA in the germline V gene. V was pared by 5 bases and J by 14 bases, with 19 bases between. The CDR3 covers 13 residues. CDR3: CASSLPAQGEEFF. The CDR3 DNA sequence: TGTGCCAGCAGCCTCCCGGCCCAGGGGGAGGAGTTCTTC.

The rearrangement joins TRBV7-2 to TRBJ2-5; D unresolved. The germline V gene has CDR1 SGHTA and CDR2 FQGNSA. The CDR3 is 13 residues long. The V end was cut by 1 base, the J end by 7 bases, with 10 bases between. CDR3 sequence reads: CASSLERLGTQYF. The CDR3 nucleotides are TGTGCCAGCAGCTTAGAAAGACTCGGGACCCAGTACTTC.

V and J are TRBV6-4 and TRBJ1-1, with D possibly matching TRBD1 (5 bases). The V gene lost 6 bases and the J gene lost 3 bases, with 11 bases spanning the gap. CDR1 and CDR2 (germline): MRHNA, SNTAGT. The CDR3 is 13 residues long. The CDR3 DNA sequence: TGTGCCAGCAGCAGGGTCTGGGACACTGAAGCTTTCTTT. Protein: CASSRVWDTEAFF.

This clone was observed once. The chain carries TRBV5-1 and TRBJ2-3, with 13 bases that match TRBD2. J was trimmed by 6 bases and V by 4 bases; bases with no gene match: 8. The germline gives CDR1 SGHRS, CDR2 YFSETQ. This CDR3 spans 16 amino acids. The CDR3 region has the DNA TGCGCCAGCAGCAGCAGACTAGCGGGGGGCTTTGATACGCAGTATTTT. Amino acid sequence: CASSSRLAGGFDTQYF.

In this sample, this clone turned up a few times. The rearrangement links TRBV6-5 to TRBJ1-2; 7 bases line up with TRBD1. Trimming at V came to 2 bases and at J to 7 bases, leaving 1 base not matched to a gene. Looked up from germline, CDR1 is MNHEY and CDR2 is SVGAGI. The CDR3 spans 12 residues. CDR3: CASSYEGAGYTF. The DNA of the CDR3 is TGTGCCAGCAGTTACGAGGGGGCTGGCTACACCTTC.

The chain employs TRBV5-1 and TRBJ2-5; D ambiguous. The CDR3 sequence is 12 residues long. V was clipped by 2 bases and J by 2 bases, with 4 bases between them. Per germline, CDR1 SGHRS and CDR2 YFSETQ. This chain's CDR3 is CASSFGQETQYF. The CDR3 nucleotides read TGCGCCAGCAGCTTCGGGCAAGAGACCCAGTACTTC.

The chain recombines TRBV2 with TRBJ2-7; TRBD2 matches at 8 bases. CDR3 length: 15 amino acids. Germline CDR1 SNHLY, CDR2 FYNNEI. V shed 6 bases and J 0 bases; nucleotides not matched to a gene: 7. The CDR3 DNA sequence: TGTGCCAGCAGGTCTCCAGCGGGGGCCTCCTACGAGCAGTACTTC. It specifies CASRSPAGASYEQYF.